This T cell receptor (beta chain) was captured in a study of T-cell reconstitution after alpha-beta-depleted transplantation in children. It was with unique molecular identifiers that the TCRbeta library was prepared. TCRdb processed the PCR reads anew with MiXCR; each CDR3 protein has one entry. The table shows hundreds of thousands of distinct CDR3 sequences, with about 21% occurring only once. The CDR3 has 17 residues. The specimen comprised PBMCs, mostly from graft donor cells, sampled 360 days after TCRalphabeta/CD19-depleted stem cell transplant. The sequence was obtained from a boy in the first two years of life who had a stem cell transplant for acute myeloid leukemia, so the T cells may come from the graft donor. The chain joins TRBV21-1 to TRBJ2-7; the table's D call of TRBD1 was not tested on the DNA. TRBV21-1 is labeled a pseudogene. The CDR3: CASSTLVNRGLSYEQYF. The CDR3 coding sequence is TGTGCCAGCAGCACACTCGTTAACAGGGGCCTCTCCTACGAGCAGTACTTC.